A selection of T cell receptor beta chains follows, all from one sample in a study of blood T cell repertoires in COVID-19. Assay used: immunoSEQ multiplex PCR; TCRdb lists only in-frame clones, some missing. The repertoire includes hundreds of thousands of clones, roughly 80% of them detected once, and about 9.6% sits in the top ten. The sequenced sample was peripheral blood. These receptors originate from a man of 80 years or more with acute or convalescent COVID-19. The CDR3 runs from the conserved cysteine through the conserved F or W. The order of the fields is D gene, clone size, J gene, V gene, CDR3 protein, CDR3 DNA. The D gene is left open where the match is weak. Clone size appears in some rows only: once, few, many, or a class for an expanded clone.

d_call: -
clone_size: once
j_call: TRBJ2-2
v_call: TRBV6-1
cdr3_aa: CASSEFGGPGELFF
cdr3_nt: TGTGCCAGCAGTGAATTCGGGGGGCCCGGGGAGCTGTTTTTT

d_call: -
clone_size: -
j_call: TRBJ1-1
v_call: TRBV11-3
cdr3_aa: CASSAPGAEAFF
cdr3_nt: TGTGCCAGCAGCGCCCCCGGGGCTGAAGCTTTCTTT

d_call: TRBD1
clone_size: -
j_call: TRBJ2-3
v_call: TRBV10-3
cdr3_aa: CAISRGQGGTDTQYF
cdr3_nt: TGTGCCATCAGTCGTGGACAGGGTGGCACAGATACGCAGTATTTT

d_call: -
clone_size: -
j_call: TRBJ1-2
v_call: TRBV11-2
cdr3_aa: CASSPPGGGYTF
cdr3_nt: TGTGCCAGCAGCCCGCCCGGGGGAGGCTACACCTTC

d_call: TRBD1
clone_size: few
j_call: TRBJ1-2
v_call: TRBV10-3
cdr3_aa: CAISGPGQGATTF
cdr3_nt: TGTGCCATCAGTGGTCCCGGACAGGGGGCTACCACCTTC

d_call: -
clone_size: -
j_call: TRBJ2-1
v_call: TRBV7-2
cdr3_aa: CASSLGAQSGALSYNEQFF
cdr3_nt: TGTGCCAGCAGCTTAGGGGCCCAGTCAGGGGCTCTCTCCTACAATGAGCAGTTCTTC

d_call: TRBD1
clone_size: once
j_call: TRBJ1-1
v_call: TRBV28
cdr3_aa: CASSFPSMGTGGRTFF
cdr3_nt: TGTGCCAGCAGTTTCCCCTCGATGGGGACAGGGGGCAGGACTTTCTTT

d_call: -
clone_size: -
j_call: TRBJ1-6
v_call: TRBV6-1
cdr3_aa: CASSETFQGSHSPLHF
cdr3_nt: TGTGCCAGCAGTGAAACCTTCCAAGGGAGTCATTCACCCCTCCACTTT

d_call: TRBD1
clone_size: -
j_call: TRBJ2-1
v_call: TRBV9
cdr3_aa: CASRGQGAYEQFF
cdr3_nt: TGTGCCAGCAGAGGACAGGGTGCCTATGAGCAGTTCTTC

d_call: -
clone_size: -
j_call: TRBJ1-2
v_call: TRBV28
cdr3_aa: CASSTTGRGGGYTF
cdr3_nt: TGTGCCAGCAGTACTACAGGTCGGGGAGGAGGCTACACCTTC

d_call: TRBD1
clone_size: -
j_call: TRBJ2-2
v_call: TRBV19
cdr3_aa: CASSRDRGPGELFF
cdr3_nt: TGTGCCAGTAGCCGGGACAGGGGGCCCGGGGAGCTGTTTTTT

d_call: TRBD1
clone_size: -
j_call: TRBJ2-1
v_call: TRBV5-1
cdr3_aa: CASTAGGSYNEQFF
cdr3_nt: TGCGCCAGCACCGCAGGGGGCTCCTACAATGAGCAGTTCTTC

d_call: TRBD1
clone_size: -
j_call: TRBJ2-7
v_call: TRBV3-1/TRBV3-2
cdr3_aa: CASSQPGQGRYEQYF
cdr3_nt: TGTGCCAGCAGCCAACCTGGACAGGGAAGGTACGAGCAGTACTTC

d_call: TRBD2
clone_size: -
j_call: TRBJ2-1
v_call: TRBV7-2
cdr3_aa: CASSITGTSINEQFF
cdr3_nt: TGTGCCAGCAGCATAACCGGGACTAGCATTAATGAGCAGTTCTTC

d_call: TRBD1
clone_size: once
j_call: TRBJ1-2
v_call: TRBV6-1
cdr3_aa: CASSETGGGYGYTF
cdr3_nt: TGTGCCAGCAGTGAGACAGGGGGCGGCTATGGCTACACCTTC

d_call: TRBD2
clone_size: few
j_call: TRBJ2-2
v_call: TRBV12-5
cdr3_aa: CASGSPGGLAGGGTGELFF
cdr3_nt: TGTGCTAGTGGTTCCCCCGGGGGACTAGCGGGGGGAGGCACCGGGGAGCTGTTTTTT

d_call: -
clone_size: -
j_call: TRBJ1-2
v_call: TRBV3-1/TRBV3-2
cdr3_aa: CASSQGLDGYTF
cdr3_nt: TGTGCCAGCAGCCAAGGACTGGATGGCTACACCTTC

d_call: -
clone_size: -
j_call: TRBJ2-7
v_call: TRBV5-4
cdr3_aa: CASSLAREATDEQYF
cdr3_nt: TGTGCCAGCAGCTTGGCGAGGGAGGCCACCGACGAGCAGTACTTC

d_call: TRBD1
clone_size: -
j_call: TRBJ1-6
v_call: TRBV6-5
cdr3_aa: CASSYKQGGASPLHF
cdr3_nt: TGTGCCAGCAGTTACAAGCAGGGGGGTGCTTCACCCCTCCACTTT

d_call: -
clone_size: -
j_call: TRBJ1-3
v_call: TRBV6-6
cdr3_aa: CASINLGVGGNTIYF
cdr3_nt: TGTGCCAGCATTAACCTCGGGGTGGGTGGAAACACCATATATTTT

d_call: -
clone_size: -
j_call: TRBJ2-7
v_call: TRBV24-1
cdr3_aa: CATSFGEDSYEQYF
cdr3_nt: TGTGCCACCAGTTTTGGCGAGGATTCCTACGAGCAGTACTTC

d_call: -
clone_size: -
j_call: TRBJ2-7
v_call: TRBV5-1
cdr3_aa: CASSSGGTASYEQYF
cdr3_nt: TGCGCCAGCAGCTCAGGGGGGACAGCATCCTACGAGCAGTACTTC

d_call: TRBD2
clone_size: few
j_call: TRBJ2-7
v_call: TRBV18
cdr3_aa: CASSPGLAVSYEQYF
cdr3_nt: TGTGCCAGCTCCCCGGGACTAGCGGTCTCCTACGAGCAGTACTTC

d_call: -
clone_size: few
j_call: TRBJ1-1
v_call: TRBV7-9
cdr3_aa: CASSFPGGMSTEAFF
cdr3_nt: TGTGCCAGCAGCTTTCCGGGAGGGATGAGCACTGAAGCTTTCTTT

d_call: -
clone_size: -
j_call: TRBJ1-3
v_call: TRBV7-9
cdr3_aa: CASSSTGRNGNTIYF
cdr3_nt: TGTGCCAGCAGCTCGACTGGCAGAAATGGAAACACCATATATTTT

d_call: TRBD2
clone_size: -
j_call: TRBJ2-1
v_call: TRBV4-2
cdr3_aa: CASSQDKASGINEQFF
cdr3_nt: TGTGCCAGCAGCCAAGATAAGGCTAGCGGGATCAATGAGCAGTTCTTC

d_call: -
clone_size: -
j_call: TRBJ2-3
v_call: TRBV5-6
cdr3_aa: CASSGRATDTQYF
cdr3_nt: TGTGCCAGCAGCGGGAGAGCCACAGATACGCAGTATTTT

d_call: -
clone_size: -
j_call: TRBJ2-2
v_call: TRBV6-4
cdr3_aa: CASREAGSGELFF
cdr3_nt: TGTGCCAGCAGAGAAGCAGGGTCCGGGGAGCTGTTTTTT

d_call: TRBD2
clone_size: -
j_call: TRBJ2-2
v_call: TRBV7-2
cdr3_aa: CASSLGTSGRLRELFF
cdr3_nt: TGTGCCAGCAGCTTGGGGACTAGCGGGAGGTTGAGGGAGCTGTTTTTT

d_call: -
clone_size: few
j_call: TRBJ1-5
v_call: TRBV3-1/TRBV3-2
cdr3_aa: CASSFGSGGAQPQHF
cdr3_nt: TGTGCCAGCAGCTTCGGATCGGGAGGGGCTCAGCCCCAGCATTTT

d_call: TRBD1
clone_size: -
j_call: TRBJ1-5
v_call: TRBV5-1
cdr3_aa: CASSDRVGQPQHF
cdr3_nt: TGCGCCAGCAGCGACAGGGTGGGACAGCCCCAGCATTTT

d_call: TRBD2
clone_size: -
j_call: TRBJ2-7
v_call: TRBV28
cdr3_aa: CASTTNGGGNYEQYF
cdr3_nt: TGTGCCAGCACCACCAACGGGGGGGGGAACTACGAGCAGTACTTC

d_call: -
clone_size: -
j_call: TRBJ2-1
v_call: TRBV5-6
cdr3_aa: CASSLFRETGKELYNEQFF
cdr3_nt: TGTGCCAGCAGCCTCTTCAGGGAAACAGGGAAGGAGCTGTACAATGAGCAGTTCTTC

d_call: -
clone_size: -
j_call: TRBJ1-5
v_call: TRBV11-2
cdr3_aa: CASSAGPLSNQPQHF
cdr3_nt: TGTGCCAGCAGCGCGGGACCCCTAAGCAATCAGCCCCAGCATTTT

d_call: -
clone_size: -
j_call: TRBJ2-7
v_call: TRBV5-1
cdr3_aa: CASSQGLYEQYF
cdr3_nt: TGCGCCAGCAGCCAGGGCCTATACGAGCAGTACTTC

d_call: -
clone_size: once
j_call: TRBJ1-1
v_call: TRBV28
cdr3_aa: CASSRTSFQGFHTEAFF
cdr3_nt: TGTGCCAGCAGTCGAACATCCTTCCAGGGGTTTCACACTGAAGCTTTCTTT

d_call: -
clone_size: -
j_call: TRBJ2-7
v_call: TRBV20-1
cdr3_aa: CSASRGVEQYF
cdr3_nt: TGCAGTGCTAGTCGCGGGGTCGAGCAGTACTTC

d_call: -
clone_size: once
j_call: TRBJ1-1
v_call: TRBV4-2
cdr3_aa: CASSQDRGGSGTEAFF
cdr3_nt: TGTGCCAGCAGCCAAGATCGTGGAGGATCGGGAACTGAAGCTTTCTTT

d_call: -
clone_size: -
j_call: TRBJ2-2
v_call: TRBV3-1/TRBV3-2
cdr3_aa: CASSSRGNGELFF
cdr3_nt: TGTGCCAGCAGCTCGCGAGGAAACGGGGAGCTGTTTTTT

d_call: -
clone_size: -
j_call: TRBJ2-4
v_call: TRBV28
cdr3_aa: CASSLSGLANIQYF
cdr3_nt: TGTGCCAGCAGTTTATCCGGGTTAGCGAACATTCAGTACTTC

d_call: -
clone_size: -
j_call: TRBJ2-1
v_call: TRBV24-1
cdr3_aa: CATSAQGFNEQFF
cdr3_nt: TGTGCCACCAGTGCCCAGGGTTTCAATGAGCAGTTCTTC

d_call: -
clone_size: few
j_call: TRBJ2-7
v_call: TRBV2
cdr3_aa: CASSEMVSSYEQYF
cdr3_nt: TGTGCCAGCAGTGAAATGGTGAGCTCCTACGAGCAGTACTTC

d_call: -
clone_size: -
j_call: TRBJ2-1
v_call: TRBV5-1
cdr3_aa: CASSSVSTRTNEQFF
cdr3_nt: TGCGCCAGCAGCTCCGTTTCGACTAGGACCAATGAGCAGTTCTTC

d_call: TRBD2
clone_size: -
j_call: TRBJ2-2
v_call: TRBV7-6
cdr3_aa: CASSSGLVVTGELFF
cdr3_nt: TGTGCCAGCAGCTCTGGACTAGTAGTCACCGGGGAGCTGTTTTTT

d_call: TRBD1
clone_size: -
j_call: TRBJ1-3
v_call: TRBV18
cdr3_aa: CASSPATQGGNTIYF
cdr3_nt: TGTGCCAGCTCACCAGCAACACAGGGGGGAAACACCATATATTTT

d_call: -
clone_size: once
j_call: TRBJ1-2
v_call: TRBV7-2
cdr3_aa: CASIPLGAANYGYTF
cdr3_nt: TGTGCCAGCATCCCCTTAGGGGCGGCAAACTATGGCTACACCTTC

d_call: TRBD1
clone_size: -
j_call: TRBJ2-2
v_call: TRBV19
cdr3_aa: CASRPGGVGELFF
cdr3_nt: TGTGCCAGTAGACCAGGGGGAGTCGGGGAGCTGTTTTTT

d_call: -
clone_size: -
j_call: TRBJ2-2
v_call: TRBV5-1
cdr3_aa: CASSLVMRSGTGELFF
cdr3_nt: TGCGCCAGCAGCTTGGTTATGAGGAGTGGTACCGGGGAGCTGTTTTTT

d_call: TRBD1
clone_size: -
j_call: TRBJ1-3
v_call: TRBV7-8
cdr3_aa: CASSLTPTGVKGTIYF
cdr3_nt: TGTGCCAGCAGCCTAACCCCGACAGGGGTTAAGGGTACCATATATTTT

d_call: TRBD1
clone_size: -
j_call: TRBJ2-7
v_call: TRBV7-9
cdr3_aa: CASSRTGTESYEQYF
cdr3_nt: TGTGCCAGCAGTCGGACAGGGACTGAATCCTACGAGCAGTACTTC

d_call: TRBD1
clone_size: -
j_call: TRBJ1-3
v_call: TRBV3-1/TRBV3-2
cdr3_aa: CASSPIDRDRNTIYF
cdr3_nt: TGTGCCAGCAGCCCCATCGACAGGGATCGAAACACCATATATTTT

d_call: TRBD2
clone_size: -
j_call: TRBJ2-7
v_call: TRBV18
cdr3_aa: CASSPPAPTSGDYEQYF
cdr3_nt: TGTGCCAGCTCACCACCGGCCCCAACTAGCGGGGACTACGAGCAGTACTTC

d_call: -
clone_size: -
j_call: TRBJ2-7
v_call: TRBV30
cdr3_aa: CAWSVRSGFPRGSYEQYF
cdr3_nt: TGTGCCTGGAGTGTACGGTCCGGGTTTCCCAGGGGCTCCTACGAGCAGTACTTC

d_call: TRBD1
clone_size: once
j_call: TRBJ1-4
v_call: TRBV2
cdr3_aa: CASSEPNRGTGIGKLFF
cdr3_nt: TGTGCCAGCAGTGAACCGAACCGGGGGACAGGGATTGGGAAACTGTTTTTT

d_call: TRBD1
clone_size: -
j_call: TRBJ1-5
v_call: TRBV7-2
cdr3_aa: CASGSSSGTVNQPQHF
cdr3_nt: TGTGCCAGCGGATCATCTTCCGGGACAGTAAATCAGCCCCAGCATTTT

d_call: -
clone_size: -
j_call: TRBJ2-7
v_call: TRBV5-6
cdr3_aa: CASSLSRDYEQYF
cdr3_nt: TGTGCCAGCAGCTTGAGTCGGGACTACGAGCAGTACTTC

d_call: TRBD1
clone_size: -
j_call: TRBJ2-5
v_call: TRBV13
cdr3_aa: CASSWRSGTGRETQYF
cdr3_nt: TGTGCCAGCAGCTGGAGATCCGGGACAGGGAGAGAGACCCAGTACTTC